The 32 T cell receptor beta chains in this list originate from one sample, sequenced in a study of cytomegalovirus exposure and HLA in healthy donors (dated by TCRdb to about 2017). The method was the immunoSEQ multiplex PCR assay. Here the immuneACCESS table is served through TCRdb, limited to in-frame sequences with V and J called. Missing clones are a known gap in these copies; in checked studies unresolved V genes cover under half, and the rest lacks a known reason. This sample gives roughly 58,000 clones in total; more than 80% of them show up just once. The ten largest clones take up 3% of the sample. The source material was PBMCs. Receptors originate from a man younger than 35 in good health and CMV-seronegative.

This chain connects TRBV5-1 to TRBJ2-5; 10 nucleotides align to TRBD1. V was clipped by 0 bases and J by 2 bases; unmatched bases: 7. CDR3 length: 17 residues. Per germline, CDR1 SGHRS and CDR2 YFSETQ. CDR3 in amino acids: CASSLAPDRGPQETQYF. The CDR3 DNA reads as TGCGCCAGCAGCTTGGCCCCCGACAGGGGGCCTCAAGAGACCCAGTACTTC.

This chain uses TRBV27 with TRBJ2-7; 7 bases map to TRBD1. Germline lookup yields CDR1 MNHEY and CDR2 SMNVEV (reference sequence). The CDR3 is 14 residues long. With 5 bases clipped from V and 2 bases from J, the junction kept 6 bases outside the gene matches. CDR3 sequence (DNA): TGTGCCAGCAGTACGGGACAGAACGCCTACGAGCAGTACTTC. This sequence encodes CASSTGQNAYEQYF.

The chain recombines TRBV4-2 with TRBJ2-3, with D possibly TRBD1 on 6 matching bases. The CDR3 runs 20 residues. Trimming stripped 0 bases from V and 0 bases from J, with 22 bases between. Germline values: CDR1 LGHNA, CDR2 YNFKEQ. The CDR3 is CASSQDPLLRGFSSTDTQYF. The CDR3 nucleotides are TGTGCCAGCAGCCAAGATCCTCTCCTTAGGGGGTTTAGTAGCACAGATACGCAGTATTTT.

The chain joins TRBV28 to TRBJ1-5, with D unresolved. The V gene's germline CDR1 is MDHEN and CDR2 SYDVKM. The CDR3 extends over 21 amino acids. The V and J ends lost 3 bases and 3 bases respectively, with 30 bases between them. CDR3 sequence (DNA): TGTGCCAGCAGTTTTGATTGGAGGGTTTTCGCCTCCGTCGGTTTCAATCAGCCCCAGCATTTT. Its translation is CASSFDWRVFASVGFNQPQHF.

This chain joins TRBV7-2 and TRBJ1-5; TRBD1 matches at 10 bases. CDR3 length: 15 amino acids. The J segment lost 1 base and the V segment lost 7 bases, leaving 4 bases of the junction unmatched. Germline lookup yields CDR1 SGHTA and CDR2 FQGNSA. The CDR3 region is CASMPGQGSNQPQHF. The CDR3 region has the DNA TGTGCCAGCATGCCGGGACAGGGGAGCAATCAGCCCCAGCATTTT.

The chain has TRBV19 and TRBJ2-1; 14 bases match TRBD2. The CDR3 covers 17 residues. Germline CDR1 is LNHDA and CDR2 is SQIVND (reference sequence). V trimming: 5 bases; J trimming: 4 bases; junction bases outside the gene matches: 7. The CDR3 loop reads CASSPGLAGVLYNEQFF. CDR3 nucleotide sequence: TGTGCCAGTAGTCCGGGACTAGCGGGAGTCCTATACAATGAGCAGTTCTTC.

The genes are TRBV7-9 and TRBJ2-6; 10 positions agree with TRBD1. This CDR3 spans 15 amino acids. Germline lookup yields CDR1 SEHNR and CDR2 FQNEAQ (reference sequence). V was pared by 9 bases and J by 4 bases, with 6 bases of the junction left unmatched. The CDR3 region has the DNA TGTGCCAGAGGGGGACAGGGGAACGGGGCCAACGTCCTGACTTTC. Translation: CARGGQGNGANVLTF.

The genes are TRBV7-8 and TRBJ2-7; possible D gene TRBD1, 5 bases. With 3 bases removed from V and 2 bases from J, the gap between germline ends came to 11 bases. The CDR3 is made up of 14 amino acids. Germline CDR1 reads SGHVS; CDR2 reads FQNEAQ. The DNA for the CDR3 is TGTGCCAGCAGCTTCTCCAGGGTTACCTACGAGCAGTACTTC. It specifies CASSFSRVTYEQYF.

The gene calls are TRBV6-5 and TRBJ2-7; possible D gene TRBD1, 7 bases. This CDR3 has 14 amino acids. Germline loops: CDR1 MNHEY, CDR2 SVGAGI. Trimming took off 10 bases at V and 6 bases at J, with 22 bases between the two ends. The CDR3 nucleotides read TGTGCCACCCACAGCAGGGGGACAGCGGGCGAGCAGTACTTC. Translation: CATHSRGTAGEQYF.

The chain joins TRBV27 to TRBJ2-5; 10 nucleotides align to TRBD1. Germline CDR1 and CDR2: MNHEY and SMNVEV (reference sequence). Losses at the gene ends were 2 bases for V and 1 base for J; bases not matched to a gene: 1. There are 15 residues in the CDR3. The CDR3 sequence is CASSLGTGAQETQYF. CDR3 nucleotide sequence: TGTGCCAGCAGTTTAGGGACAGGGGCCCAAGAGACCCAGTACTTC.

The rearrangement links TRBV27 to TRBJ2-7; 10 nucleotides align to TRBD1. The germline V gene encodes CDR1 MNHEY and CDR2 SMNVEV (reference sequence). The CDR3 spans 14 residues. Trimming cost V 5 bases and J 6 bases; bases outside gene matches: 7. The CDR3 nucleotides are TGTGCCAGCAGTAACCGGGACAGGGGTCGCGAGCAGTACTTC. Residues: CASSNRDRGREQYF.

V usage is TRBV5-4 and J usage is TRBJ2-7; D is possibly TRBD1 (6 bases). With 4 bases removed from V and 7 bases from J, the gap between germline ends came to 18 bases. Looked up from germline, CDR1 is SGHNT and CDR2 is YYREEE (reference sequence). The CDR3 spans 14 residues. CDR3 nucleotides: TGTGCCAGCAGCCCCGAACGGACAGCTTTGGAGCAGTACTTC. Protein sequence: CASSPERTALEQYF.

The chain recombines TRBV11-2 with TRBJ2-7; a possible D gene is TRBD1 (7 bases). CDR3 length: 15 amino acids. V gave up 4 bases and J gave up 3 bases, with 16 bases separating them. Germline CDR1 and CDR2: SGHAT and FQNNGV. The CDR3 region is CASSSLTGRNYEQYF. CDR3 DNA: TGTGCCAGCAGCTCCTTGACAGGGAGGAACTACGAGCAGTACTTC.

The V call is TRBV6-5, the J call TRBJ1-2; TRBD1 matches at 7 bases. The CDR3 length is 14 residues. The germline V gene encodes CDR1 MNHEY and CDR2 SVGAGI. V lost 6 bases and J lost 6; bases outside the gene matches: 10. The CDR3 DNA reads as TGTGCCAGCAGGAACCAGGGGGTCAGGGATGGCTACACCTTC. Its protein product is CASRNQGVRDGYTF.

The chain is built from TRBV28 and TRBJ2-3; D is unresolved. The germline CDR1 and CDR2 sequences are MDHEN and SYDVKM. This CDR3 has 11 amino acids. The V end was cut by 5 bases, the J end by 2 bases, with 2 bases between. CDR3 nucleotides: TGTGCCAGCAGTCACACAGATACGCAGTATTTT. This sequence encodes CASSHTDTQYF.

The chain has TRBV6-6 and TRBJ1-1; TRBD1 is a possible D gene (5 bases). V lost 4 bases, J lost 1 base, and 10 bases lay in between. Per germline, CDR1 MNHNY and CDR2 SVGAGI (reference sequence). The CDR3 totals 14 residues. CDR3 nucleotide sequence: TGTGCCAGCAGTTTCCCCACAGGGAACACTGAAGCTTTCTTT. Translated, it gives CASSFPTGNTEAFF.

The chain has TRBV29-1 and TRBJ2-2; TRBD2 agrees at 8 bases. CDR3 length: 12 amino acids. V shed 6 bases and J 5 bases; nucleotides not matched to a gene: 2. Germline V gives CDR1 SQVTM, CDR2 ANQGSEA. As DNA, the CDR3 is TGCAGCGTCGGGGGGGGGACCGGGGAGCTGTTTTTT. Translation: CSVGGGTGELFF.

V is TRBV11-2 and J is TRBJ2-5; 13 nucleotides match TRBD2. The ends lost 2 bases at V and 5 bases at J; junction bases unmatched: 11. Germline-derived CDR1 and CDR2 are SGHAT and FQNNGV. CDR3 length: 18 amino acids. Here the CDR3 reads CASSLFAGLAGRRETQYF. Here the CDR3 DNA reads TGTGCCAGCAGCTTATTTGCGGGACTAGCGGGACGAAGGGAGACCCAGTACTTC.

The chain couples TRBV9 to TRBJ2-1, with 12 bases fitting TRBD2. Germline V gene sequence: CDR1 SGDLS, CDR2 YYNGEE. The CDR3 loop spans 18 amino acids. After removal of 2 bases from V and 7 bases from J, the junction contained 13 bases not matched to a gene. CDR3 in amino acids: CASSVPYPSGRAKNEQFF. The CDR3, as DNA: TGTGCCAGCAGCGTGCCGTACCCTAGCGGGAGGGCCAAGAATGAGCAGTTCTTC.

The V and J genes are TRBV4-1 and TRBJ2-3; weak D call: TRBD2 (5 bases). Germline assignment: CDR1 MGHRA and CDR2 YSYEKL. The CDR3 spans 16 residues. Trimming took 0 bases from V and 2 from J, leaving 12 bases between them. This CDR3 reads CASSQELGDHTDTQYF. The CDR3 coding sequence is TGCGCCAGCAGCCAAGAATTGGGAGACCACACAGATACGCAGTATTTT.

The V call is TRBV29-1, the J call TRBJ1-2; D is uncertain. This CDR3 spans 11 amino acids. Germline V gene lookup returns CDR1 SQVTM and CDR2 ANQGSEA. V lost 7 bases and J lost 7, with 13 bases in between. The CDR3 DNA reads as TGCAGCGCCCGACAACGCTCTGGCTACACCTTC. The encoded protein is CSARQRSGYTF.

This clone has a single count. This rearrangement joins TRBV4-2 to TRBJ1-5; 7 bases line up with TRBD1. Trimming took 0 bases from V and 7 from J; bases not matched to a gene: 9. The CDR3 is made up of 16 amino acids. Germline assignment: CDR1 LGHNA and CDR2 YNFKEQ. DNA of the CDR3: TGTGCCAGCAGCCAAGATCAGGTAGGGGGCCGGCAGCCCCAGCATTTT. This encodes CASSQDQVGGRQPQHF.

DNA of the CDR3: TGTGCCAGCTCACCAACTGGACAGGGGCGGGAGCAGTACTTC. It codes for CASSPTGQGREQYF. The rearrangement joins TRBV18 to TRBJ2-7; 9 bases fit TRBD1. The CDR3 has 14 amino acids. V dropped 2 bases and J dropped 7; count of bases not matched to a gene: 6. CDR1 is KGHSH and CDR2 is LQKENI in the germline V gene.

V is TRBV4-2 and J is TRBJ2-1, with a tentative D call TRBD2 (6 bases). Per the germline V gene, CDR1 is LGHNA and CDR2 is YNFKEQ. Deletions cut 3 bases from V and 5 bases from J, with 17 bases between. The CDR3 is 16 amino acids. CDR3 protein: CASSQAPGDGDNEQFF. CDR3 in DNA: TGTGCCAGCAGCCAGGCCCCGGGAGATGGTGACAATGAGCAGTTCTTC.

The V call is TRBV19, the J call TRBJ2-1; 7 nucleotides agree with TRBD2. V gave up 1 base and J gave up 0 bases; unmatched junction bases: 0. This CDR3 region has 15 residues. Germline CDR1 and CDR2: LNHDA and SQIVND (reference sequence). As DNA, the CDR3 is TGTGCCAGTAGTATAGGCGGGGGCTCCTACAATGAGCAGTTCTTC. Translating gives CASSIGGGSYNEQFF.

Only one count was recorded for this clone. The CDR3 coding sequence is TGTGCCAGCAGTTATGAGCGGACAGCCAAAAACATTCAGTACTTC. It yields the protein CASSYERTAKNIQYF. This chain connects TRBV6-5 to TRBJ2-4, with D perhaps TRBD2 (5 bases). The CDR3 is made up of 15 amino acids. The ends were cut back, 3 bases at V and 0 bases at J, with 9 bases in the middle. Germline CDR1 MNHEY, CDR2 SVGAGI.

The CDR3 protein is CASKKYSSTDTQYF. The CDR3 DNA follows: TGTGCCAGCAAAAAGTACAGCAGCACAGATACGCAGTATTTT. The chain combines TRBV6-5 with TRBJ2-3; D call uncertain. Germline CDR1 reads MNHEY; CDR2 reads SVGAGI. V lost 7 bases to trimming and J lost 0 bases, with 11 bases between them. This CDR3 region has 14 residues.

The chain joins TRBV7-2 to TRBJ2-1; 9 bases line up with TRBD2. The CDR3 runs to 17 residues. The trim removed 5 bases at V and 0 bases at J, leaving 8 bases unmatched. Germline assignment: CDR1 SGHTA and CDR2 FQGNSA. The DNA of the CDR3 is TGTGCCAGCAGCCGAGTTGGTAGCGGGAGCTCCTACAATGAGCAGTTCTTC. Protein product: CASSRVGSGSSYNEQFF.

The chain has TRBV6-4 and TRBJ2-3; D is unclear. Trimming pared 1 base from V and 3 bases from J, leaving 8 bases between. This CDR3 has 14 residues. Per germline, CDR1 MRHNA and CDR2 SNTAGT. CDR3 residues: CASSDLGETDTQYF. For the CDR3, the DNA is TGTGCCAGCAGTGACTTAGGAGAAACAGATACGCAGTATTTT.

This rearrangement joins TRBV23-1 to TRBJ2-6, with TRBD2 matching over 12 bases. TRBV23-1 is an ORF, with its function uncertain. The trim removed 7 bases at V and 0 bases at J, leaving 4 bases unmatched. This CDR3 spans 17 amino acids. CDR3 in DNA: TGCGCCAGCATGACTAGCGGGAGATCCTCTGGGGCCAACGTCCTGACTTTC. Its translation: CASMTSGRSSGANVLTF.

The chain couples TRBV6-1 to TRBJ1-4, with TRBD1 identical over 8 bases. The CDR3 loop spans 15 amino acids. Germline-derived CDR1 and CDR2 are MNHNS and SASEGT. J gave up 4 bases and V 5 bases, and 6 bases lay outside the gene matches. This chain's CDR3 is CASSRGQGNNEKLFF. The CDR3 nucleotides read TGTGCCAGCAGTCGTGGACAGGGTAATAATGAAAAACTGTTTTTT.

This clone was seen once. The chain couples TRBV29-1 to TRBJ1-5, with 7 nucleotides matching TRBD1. The J segment lost 1 base and the V segment lost 8 bases, leaving 5 bases of the junction unmatched. Looked up from germline, CDR1 is SQVTM and CDR2 is ANQGSEA. The CDR3 has 13 amino acids. CDR3 amino acids: CSTRQGSNQPQHF. The CDR3, as DNA: TGCAGCACCAGACAGGGAAGCAATCAGCCCCAGCATTTT.